This entry describes one TCR beta chain. Its antigen is still unknown. Generated by immunoSEQ multiplex PCR, the TCRdb table keeps only in-frame clones and is missing some. Of fewer than 200,000 clones in the sample, roughly nine tenths were seen once. The record originates from a study of T cell responses to AZD1222 COVID-19 vaccine. About the study: Investigators merged groups given second doses at roughly 4 or roughly 12 weeks. Notes on the study in general: Clonal diversity may have been underestimated in mostly white British donors. Regions 160-218 and 743-854 dominated among vaccine-associated CD4 TCRs spanning spike. Targets within unmutated variant regions were reportedly found for nearly half of spike-specific TCRs.

This CDR3 is 16 amino acids long. The V end lost 2 bases, the J end lost 4 bases, and 17 bases lay between the germline ends. The germline CDR1 and CDR2 sequences are MNHNS and SASEGT. The rearrangement uses TRBV6-1 and TRBJ2-5; D might be TRBD1 (6 bases). This material consisted of peripheral blood, taken on day 0 of AZD1222 vaccination. The sequence derives from an adult in good health. This CDR3 reads CASSEMGWQGRETQYF. Here the CDR3 DNA reads TGTGCCAGCAGTGAAATGGGGTGGCAGGGGCGAGAGACCCAGTACTTC.